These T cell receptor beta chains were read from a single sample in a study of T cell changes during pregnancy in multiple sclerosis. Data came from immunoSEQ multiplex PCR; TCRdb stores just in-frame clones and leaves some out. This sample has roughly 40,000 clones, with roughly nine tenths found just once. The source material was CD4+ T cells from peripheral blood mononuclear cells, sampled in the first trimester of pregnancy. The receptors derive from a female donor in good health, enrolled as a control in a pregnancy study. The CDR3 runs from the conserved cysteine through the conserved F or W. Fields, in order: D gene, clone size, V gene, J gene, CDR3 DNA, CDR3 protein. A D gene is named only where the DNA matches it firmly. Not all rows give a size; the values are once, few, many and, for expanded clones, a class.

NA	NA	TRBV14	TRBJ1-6	TGTGCCAGCAGCGGGAGGGCGTATAATTCACCCCTCCACTTT	CASSGRAYNSPLHF
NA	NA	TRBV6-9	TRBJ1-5	TGTGCCAGCAGGCCGTCTGGCCCTTTGAGCAATCAGCCCCAGCATTTT	CASRPSGPLSNQPQHF
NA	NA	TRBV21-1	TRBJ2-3	TGTGCCAGCAAGACTAGTGAAGATACGCAGTATTTT	CASKTSEDTQYF
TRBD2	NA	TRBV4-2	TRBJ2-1	TGTGCCAGCAGCCAAGATCGGGATATATGGCTAGCGGGGGCCAGCTCCTACAATGAGCAGTTCTTC	CASSQDRDIWLAGASSYNEQFF
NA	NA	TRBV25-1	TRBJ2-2	TGTGCCAGCAGTGAATATGGAGACACCGGGGAGCTGTTTTTT	CASSEYGDTGELFF
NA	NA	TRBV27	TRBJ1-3	TGTGCCAGCAGTTGGGGGGTCTCCTACTCTGGAAACACCATATATTTT	CASSWGVSYSGNTIYF
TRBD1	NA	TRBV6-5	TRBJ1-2	TGTGCCAGCAGTAACAGGGGAGGCTACACCTTC	CASSNRGGYTF
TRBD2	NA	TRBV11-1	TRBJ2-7	TGTGCCAGCAGCTCCCAAGCGGGGCCAACCTACGAGCAGTACTTC	CASSSQAGPTYEQYF
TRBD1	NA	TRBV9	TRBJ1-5	TGTGCCAGCAGCGTAGATGGACAGGCACATCAGCCCCAGCATTTT	CASSVDGQAHQPQHF
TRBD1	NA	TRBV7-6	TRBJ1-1	TGTGCCAGCAGCCGACAACAGGGGGGGACTGAAGCTTTCTTT	CASSRQQGGTEAFF
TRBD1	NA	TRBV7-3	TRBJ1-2	TGTGCCAGCAGCTTAGGCCCCGGGACAGGAGCCCTGCTAACCTTC	CASSLGPGTGALLTF
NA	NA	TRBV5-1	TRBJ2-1	TGCGCCAGCAGCTTGCTAGTCGACTACAATGAGCAGTTCTTC	CASSLLVDYNEQFF
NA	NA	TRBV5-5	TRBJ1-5	TGTGCCAGCAGCTTGGCAGGAACAGTAGGCAATCAGCCCCAGCATTTT	CASSLAGTVGNQPQHF
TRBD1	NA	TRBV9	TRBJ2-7	TGTGCCAGCGCACGAGACAGGGATGCCTACGAGCAGTACTTC	CASARDRDAYEQYF
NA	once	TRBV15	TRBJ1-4	TGTGCCACCAGCAGAGAACTACAAGGGAGTAATGAAAAACTGTTTTTT	CATSRELQGSNEKLFF
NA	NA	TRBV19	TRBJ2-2	TGTGCCAGTAGCGTAAGGGGCTGGCTGTTTTTT	CASSVRGWLFF
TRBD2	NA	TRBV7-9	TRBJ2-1	TGTGCCAGCAGGTCCATAGGGACTAGCGGGGGGAGCTCCTACAATGAGCAGTTCTTC	CASRSIGTSGGSSYNEQFF
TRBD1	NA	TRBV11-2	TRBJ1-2	TGTGCCAGCAGCTTACTCGGGACAGGGGGCAGGGGCTACACCTTC	CASSLLGTGGRGYTF
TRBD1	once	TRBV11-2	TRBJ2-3	TGTGCCAGCAGCAACAGGGGGTCGGATACGCAGTATTTT	CASSNRGSDTQYF
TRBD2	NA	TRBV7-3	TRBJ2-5	TGTGCCAGCAGCTTAAACCCGAGCGGGAAGACCCAGTACTTC	CASSLNPSGKTQYF
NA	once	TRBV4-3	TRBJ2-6	TGCGCCAGCAGCCAAGTTCCCGCGCCTGGGGCCAACGTCCTGACTTTC	CASSQVPAPGANVLTF
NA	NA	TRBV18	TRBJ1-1	TGTGCCAGCTCGCAAGGGGTGAGCACTGAAGCTTTCTTT	CASSQGVSTEAFF
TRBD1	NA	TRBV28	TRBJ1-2	TGTGCCAGCAGTTCAGCGCAACCGACAGGGAACTATGGCTACACCTTT	CASSSAQPTGNYGYTF
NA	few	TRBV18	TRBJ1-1	TGTGCCAGCTCACCACCGAGTGTCAGGGGGAACACTGAAGCTTTCTTT	CASSPPSVRGNTEAFF
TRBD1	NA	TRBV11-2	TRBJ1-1	TGTGCCAGCAGCTTACAGACAGGGCGGAACACTGAAGCTTTCTTT	CASSLQTGRNTEAFF
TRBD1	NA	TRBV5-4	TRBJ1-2	TGTGCCAGCAGATCCACAGGGGCAGGGGAAGGCTACACCTTC	CASRSTGAGEGYTF
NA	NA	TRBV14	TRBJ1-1	TGTGCCAGCAGCCAAGTGTTCCCACGCAGTAACACTGAAGCTTTCTTT	CASSQVFPRSNTEAFF
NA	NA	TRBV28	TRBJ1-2	TGTGCCAGCAGTTTTCAAGGAGGCTATGGCTACACCTTC	CASSFQGGYGYTF
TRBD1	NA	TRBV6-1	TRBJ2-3	TGTGCCAGCAGTGAGGGCAGGGGGAGCACAGATACGCAGTATTTT	CASSEGRGSTDTQYF
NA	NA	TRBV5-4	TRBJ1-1	TGTGCCAGCAGCCCCGTCATGCAGGGCACTGAAGCTTTCTTT	CASSPVMQGTEAFF
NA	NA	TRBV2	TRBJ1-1	TGTGCCAGCAGTACCGCAGGGATAGCTTTCTTT	CASSTAGIAFF
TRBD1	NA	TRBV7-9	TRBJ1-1	TGTGCCAGCAGCTTAGCCGGGACAGGGTTGAACACTGAAGCTTTCTTT	CASSLAGTGLNTEAFF
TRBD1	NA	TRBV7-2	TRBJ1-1	TGTGCCAGCAGCTTAGGTCAGTCAGGGGGCATAGCTTTCTTT	CASSLGQSGGIAFF
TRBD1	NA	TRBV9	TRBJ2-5	TGTGCCAGCAGCGTAGGACAGGGCCAGGAGACCCAGTACTTC	CASSVGQGQETQYF
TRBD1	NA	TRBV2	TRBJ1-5	TGTGCCACCACCCTGGAGGGGGCTGGCAATCAGCCCCAGCATTTT	CATTLEGAGNQPQHF
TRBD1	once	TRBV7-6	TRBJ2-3	TGTGCCAGCAGCTTACGACAGGGGGTCGGCACAGATACGCAGTATTTT	CASSLRQGVGTDTQYF
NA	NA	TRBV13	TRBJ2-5	TGTGCCAGCAGCCCCCTGCGTGGGACCCAGTACTTC	CASSPLRGTQYF
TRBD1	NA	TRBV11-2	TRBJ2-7	TGTGCCAGCAGATTCCAGGGGACAGCCTACGAGCAGTACTTC	CASRFQGTAYEQYF
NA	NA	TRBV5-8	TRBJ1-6	TGTGCCAGCAGCCCAACAGGGAGGGATTCTTCACCCCTCCACTTT	CASSPTGRDSSPLHF
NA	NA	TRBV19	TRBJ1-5	TGTGCCAGTAGTATCGGACAGAGTGATCAGCCCCAGCATTTT	CASSIGQSDQPQHF
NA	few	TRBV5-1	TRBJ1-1	TGCGCCAGCAGCATTAACGGGAACACTGAAGCTTTCTTT	CASSINGNTEAFF
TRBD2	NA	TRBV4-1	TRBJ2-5	TGCGCCAGCAGCCAAGCCGTTGGGACTAGTCAAGAGACCCAGTACTTC	CASSQAVGTSQETQYF
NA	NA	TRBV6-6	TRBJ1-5	TGTGCCAGCAGCACAGGCAATCAGCCCCAGCATTTT	CASSTGNQPQHF
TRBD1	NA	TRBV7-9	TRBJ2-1	TGTGCCAGCAGCCCACACCTCTCCGGGACAGGGGTCCCTGAGCAGTTCTTC	CASSPHLSGTGVPEQFF
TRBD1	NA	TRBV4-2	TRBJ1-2	TGTGCCAGCAGCCAAGGGCGGGACAGGGATAACTATGGCTACACCTTC	CASSQGRDRDNYGYTF
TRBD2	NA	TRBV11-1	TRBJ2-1	TGTGCCAGCAGCCACCTGGGCGGGGGGGCTTACAATGAGCAGTTCTTC	CASSHLGGGAYNEQFF
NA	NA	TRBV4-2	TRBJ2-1	TGTGCCAGCAGCCCGCCCACAGGGCCCCTAGGGGCTGAGCAGTTCTTC	CASSPPTGPLGAEQFF
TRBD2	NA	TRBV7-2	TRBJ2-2	TGTGCCAGCAGCTGGGGGGGAGGGGACACCGGGGAGCTGTTTTTT	CASSWGGGDTGELFF